The following is a T cell receptor (beta chain) sequence with its context. Enrollment of patients from Seattle took place during active infection, with longitudinal follow-up. This sample is drawn from a study of blood T cell repertoires in COVID-19. On the study more broadly: From the United States, Italy and Spain came samples of acute and convalescent COVID-19. Sources were T cells, B-cell-depleted T cells, or PBMCs; the material itself was cDNA or gDNA.

The assay was immunoSEQ multiplex PCR, and TCRdb's table has in-frame clones only and misses some. The profile shows 100,000 to 150,000 clones, more than 80% of them singletons. The CDR3 has 12 amino acids. V was clipped by 9 bases and J by 4 bases; unmatched bases: 4. Germline V gives CDR1 MDHEN, CDR2 SYDVKM. The chain is built from TRBV28 and TRBJ1-1; 8 positions match TRBD1. The sample comprised peripheral blood. This TCR was sampled from an elderly woman with COVID-19, enrolled during active disease. The CDR3 protein is CASQGATTEAFF. The CDR3 DNA is TGTGCCAGTCAGGGGGCGACCACTGAAGCTTTCTTT.